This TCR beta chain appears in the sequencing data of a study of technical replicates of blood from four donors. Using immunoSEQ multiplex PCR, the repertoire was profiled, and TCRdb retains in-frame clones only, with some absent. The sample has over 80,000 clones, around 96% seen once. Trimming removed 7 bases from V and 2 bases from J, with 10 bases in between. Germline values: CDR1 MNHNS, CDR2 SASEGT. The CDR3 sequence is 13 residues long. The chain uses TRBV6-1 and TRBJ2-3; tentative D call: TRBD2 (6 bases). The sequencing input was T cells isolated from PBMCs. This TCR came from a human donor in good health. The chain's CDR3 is CASTSAFTDTQYF. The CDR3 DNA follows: TGTGCCAGCACTAGCGCGTTCACAGATACGCAGTATTTT.